Presented here are 15 T cell receptor beta chains from one specimen sequenced in a study of shared T cell receptors in the human thymus. Generated by immunoSEQ multiplex PCR, the TCRdb table keeps only in-frame clones and is missing some. The table lists approximately 400,000 clones, more than 85% of them singletons. Material for sequencing was thymocytes. Receptors originate from a human donor.

The chain couples TRBV27 to TRBJ2-7; 12 bases line up with TRBD2. Germline values: CDR1 MNHEY, CDR2 SMNVEV (reference sequence). V gave up 5 bases and J gave up 4 bases; unmatched junction bases: 6. The CDR3 covers 15 residues. The CDR3 coding sequence is TGTGCCAGCAGTATGACTAGCGGGAGCGCTTACGAGCAGTACTTC. Its protein product is CASSMTSGSAYEQYF.

The V call is TRBV7-5, the J call TRBJ2-1; the table's D call TRBD2 went unverified against the DNA. TRBV7-5 is a pseudogene locus. CDR3 length equals 20 residues. The CDR3 loop reads CARSLGLRTHTGSSYNEQFF. For the CDR3, the DNA is TGTGCCAGAAGCTTAGGACTACGCACCCACACGGGGAGCTCCTACAATGAGCAGTTCTTC.

The chain's CDR3 is CASSSPLGEAYEQYF. CDR3 DNA sequence: TGTGCCAGCAGCTCGCCTTTAGGGGAGGCCTACGAGCAGTACTTC. J is TRBJ2-7 and V is TRBV7-8, with TRBD2 as a possible D gene (6 bases). CDR3 length equals 15 residues. Germline CDR1 SGHVS, CDR2 FQNEAQ. The V end lost 4 bases, the J end lost 2 bases, and 15 bases lay between the germline ends.

In its sample, this clone was seen a few times. J is TRBJ1-5 and V is TRBV19; 10 bases agree with TRBD1. The CDR3 runs 16 residues. Germline-derived CDR1 and CDR2 are LNHDA and SQIVND (reference sequence). With 4 bases clipped from V and 3 bases from J, the junction kept 6 bases outside the gene matches. This chain's CDR3 is CASSRADRGANQPQHF. CDR3 coding DNA: TGTGCCAGTAGTAGGGCGGACAGGGGGGCCAATCAGCCCCAGCATTTT.

The rearrangement uses TRBV7-9 and TRBJ2-7; 13 bases map to TRBD2. CDR1 SEHNR and CDR2 FQNEAQ come from the germline V gene (reference sequence). Losses at the gene ends were 6 bases for V and 4 bases for J; bases not matched to a gene: 6. CDR3 size: 15 residues. CDR3 coding DNA: TGTGCCAGCAGACACCAACTAGCGGGAGGGTACGAGCAGTACTTC. It translates to CASRHQLAGGYEQYF.

The chain couples TRBV6-5 to TRBJ2-7; a weak D match, TRBD1 (6 bases). V was pared by 5 bases and J by 4 bases, with 9 bases between. The CDR3 covers 12 residues. CDR1 and CDR2 from the germline V gene are MNHEY and SVGAGI. DNA for the CDR3: TGTGCCAGCAGTCTTCAGGGGTACGAGCAGTACTTC. It codes for CASSLQGYEQYF.

The CDR3 region is CASSFATFGQGRQETQYF. CDR3 DNA sequence: TGTGCCAGCAGCTTTGCGACCTTCGGACAGGGGCGACAAGAGACCCAGTACTTC. The chain links TRBV5-6 to TRBJ2-5, with 9 bases aligning to TRBD1. The CDR3 runs 18 residues. Trimming removed 2 bases from V and 2 bases from J; junction bases left unmatched: 13. CDR1 and CDR2 from the germline V gene are SGHDT and YYEEEE.

The rearrangement uses TRBV5-6 and TRBJ1-1; 9 nucleotides agree with TRBD1. Germline V gives CDR1 SGHDT, CDR2 YYEEEE. V lost 4 bases, J lost 3 bases, and 10 bases stayed unmatched. The CDR3 is 16 amino acids. The CDR3 nucleotides are TGTGCCAGCAGCGCGGACAGGGGTCGGGGTGACACTGAAGCTTTCTTT. This translates into CASSADRGRGDTEAFF.

This clone was found a few times. The V call is TRBV29-1, the J call TRBJ2-7; D is ambiguous. The CDR3 extends over 13 amino acids. CDR1 and CDR2 (germline): SQVTM, ANQGSEA. Trimming left V 3 bases short and J 5 bases short, with 14 bases between. The CDR3, as DNA: TGCAGCGTTGATCTGGCCTATACGCACGAGCAGTACTTC. This sequence encodes CSVDLAYTHEQYF.

The rearrangement links TRBV18 to TRBJ2-3; the D call may be TRBD1 or TRBD2 (5 bases each). The CDR3 extends over 15 amino acids. V lost 3 bases and J 6 bases, leaving 16 bases between the germline ends. Germline values: CDR1 KGHSH, CDR2 LQKENI. CDR3 nucleotide sequence: TGTGCCAGCTCACCTCTGGGGGAGAGGCGGGATACGCAGTATTTT. Its translation: CASSPLGERRDTQYF.

The chain couples TRBV28 to TRBJ1-2; 7 nucleotides match TRBD1. This CDR3 region has 14 residues. CDR1 MDHEN and CDR2 SYDVKM come from the germline V gene. Losses at the gene ends were 7 bases for V and 3 bases for J; bases not matched to a gene: 8. For the CDR3, the DNA is TGTGCCAGCAAGTTTCCGGGACAGTACTATGGCTACACCTTC. This gives the protein CASKFPGQYYGYTF.

The chain recombines TRBV4-3 with TRBJ2-7; 11 bases agree with TRBD2. This CDR3 is 18 amino acids long. The germline CDR1 and CDR2 sequences are LGHNA and YSLEER. V lost 0 bases, J lost 2 bases, and 9 bases stayed unmatched. The CDR3 sequence is CASSQETTLAGGPYEQYF. CDR3 nucleotide sequence: TGCGCCAGCAGCCAAGAGACAACCTTAGCGGGAGGGCCCTACGAGCAGTACTTC.

The V and J genes are TRBV15 and TRBJ1-2; 7 bases are a match to TRBD1. CDR1 LNHNV and CDR2 YYDKDF come from the germline V gene (reference sequence). This CDR3 is 14 amino acids long. Trimming took 2 bases from V and 7 from J; bases not matched to a gene: 7. The CDR3 region has the DNA TGTGCCACCAGCAGACGACAGGGTTCGGGTGGCTACACCTTC. Protein product: CATSRRQGSGGYTF.

The CDR3 sequence is CASSPNRAGAEEQYF. DNA for the CDR3: TGTGCCAGCAGCCCCAATAGAGCGGGAGCGGAGGAGCAGTACTTC. The rearrangement links TRBV5-4 to TRBJ2-7, with TRBD2 matching 8 bases. The CDR3 runs to 15 residues. Germline values: CDR1 SGHNT, CDR2 YYREEE (reference sequence). The J segment lost 7 bases and the V segment lost 4 bases, leaving 13 bases of the junction unmatched. The variable domain in full, with the rest retrieved from reference TRBV5-4 and TRBJ2-7, is ETGVTQSPTHLIKTRGQQVTLRCSSQSGHNTVSWYQQALGQGPQFIFQYYREEENGRGNFPPRFSGLQFPNYSSELNVNALELDDSALYLCASSPNRAGAEEQYFGPGTRLTVT.

This clone was recorded only once. This rearrangement joins TRBV30 to TRBJ1-2; tentatively, D is TRBD1 (5 bases). In germline, CDR1 is GTSNPN, CDR2 SVGIG (reference sequence). Trimming left V 7 bases short and J 4 bases short, with 22 bases between. CDR3 length: 15 residues. The CDR3 nucleotides are TGTGCCTCCCATGGTCCGGGACGGGACTCCTATGGCTACACCTTC. Translation: CASHGPGRDSYGYTF.